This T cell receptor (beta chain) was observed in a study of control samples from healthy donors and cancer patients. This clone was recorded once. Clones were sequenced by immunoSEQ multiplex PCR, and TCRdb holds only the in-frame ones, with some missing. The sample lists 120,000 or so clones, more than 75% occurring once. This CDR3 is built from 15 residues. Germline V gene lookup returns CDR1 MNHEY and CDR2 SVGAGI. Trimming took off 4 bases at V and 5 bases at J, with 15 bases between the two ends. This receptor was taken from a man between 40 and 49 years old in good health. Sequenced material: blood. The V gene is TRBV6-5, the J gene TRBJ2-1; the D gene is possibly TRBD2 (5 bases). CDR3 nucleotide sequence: TGTGCCAGCAGTTTCAGACGGGGATATCACAATGAGCAGTTCTTC. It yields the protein CASSFRRGYHNEQFF.